This TCR beta chain was retrieved from a study of CD8 T cell repertoires and HIV-1 epitope variants. In the study overall: Separate wells received one of Twenty-five Gag or Nef variant peptides. Epitopes were three Gag families plus Nef HW9 and YT9.

TCR beta CDR3 was sequenced at survey depth on immunoSEQ. Data came from immunoSEQ multiplex PCR; TCRdb stores just in-frame clones and leaves some out. In the table there are 4,000 to 5,500 clones, roughly 67% of which are singletons. Findings and limits, study-wide: The assay identified only TCR beta chains of antigen-proliferating T cells.

Details on this clone: As yet, its antigen is unknown.

Germline CDR1 and CDR2: SNHLY and FYNNEI. The V end lost 1 base, the J end lost 3 bases, and 9 bases lay between the germline ends. The CDR3 contains 14 residues. The gene calls are TRBV2 and TRBJ1-1; D is possibly TRBD1 (5 bases). The sample taken for sequencing was cultured CD8+ T cells derived from PBMCs. The sequence came from a male donor with HIV. CDR3 sequence reads: CASSEGPGHTEAFF. The CDR3, as DNA: TGTGCCAGCAGTGAAGGTCCGGGACACACTGAAGCTTTCTTT.